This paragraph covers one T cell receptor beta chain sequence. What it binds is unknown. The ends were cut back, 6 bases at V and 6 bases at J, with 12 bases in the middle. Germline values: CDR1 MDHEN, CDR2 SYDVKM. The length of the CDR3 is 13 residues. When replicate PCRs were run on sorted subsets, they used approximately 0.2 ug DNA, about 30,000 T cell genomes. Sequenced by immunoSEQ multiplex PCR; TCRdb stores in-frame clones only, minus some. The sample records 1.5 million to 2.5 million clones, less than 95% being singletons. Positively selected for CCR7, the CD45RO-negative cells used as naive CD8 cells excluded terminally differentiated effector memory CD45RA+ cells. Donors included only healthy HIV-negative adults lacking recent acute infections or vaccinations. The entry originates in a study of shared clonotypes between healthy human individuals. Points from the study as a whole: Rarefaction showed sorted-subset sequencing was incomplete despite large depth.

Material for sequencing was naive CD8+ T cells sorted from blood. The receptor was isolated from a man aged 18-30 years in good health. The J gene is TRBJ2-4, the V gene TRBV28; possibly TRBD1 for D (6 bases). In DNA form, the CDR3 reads TGTGCCAGCAGGGGCCCGGACAGAAACATTCAGTACTTC. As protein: CASRGPDRNIQYF.